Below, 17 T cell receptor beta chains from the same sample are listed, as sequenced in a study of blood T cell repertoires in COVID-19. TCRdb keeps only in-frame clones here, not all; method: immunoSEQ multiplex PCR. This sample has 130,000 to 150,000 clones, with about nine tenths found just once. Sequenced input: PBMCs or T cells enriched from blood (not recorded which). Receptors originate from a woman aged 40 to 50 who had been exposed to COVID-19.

DNA of the CDR3: TGTGCCACCGCCGCGGGGAGAAGCACAGATACGCAGTATTTT. Protein: CATAAGRSTDTQYF. The chain uses TRBV11-3 and TRBJ2-3, with a possible D match to TRBD2 (6 bases). V lost 10 bases and J 0 bases, leaving 14 bases between the germline ends. CDR1 and CDR2 (germline): SGHNT, YENEEA. CDR3 size: 14 residues. The full variable domain, with the rest looked up from reference TRBV11-3 and TRBJ2-3, is EAGVVQSPRYKIIEKKQPVAFWCNPISGHNTLYWYLQNLGQGPELLIRYENEEAVDDSQLPKDRFSAERLKGVDSTLKIQPAELGDSAVYLCATAAGRSTDTQYFGPGTRLTVL.

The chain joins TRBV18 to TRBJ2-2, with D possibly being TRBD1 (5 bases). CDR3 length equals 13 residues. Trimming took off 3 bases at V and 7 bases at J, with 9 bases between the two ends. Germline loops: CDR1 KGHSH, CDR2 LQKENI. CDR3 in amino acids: CASSPLQGGELFF. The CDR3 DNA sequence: TGTGCCAGCTCACCCCTCCAGGGCGGGGAGCTGTTTTTT.

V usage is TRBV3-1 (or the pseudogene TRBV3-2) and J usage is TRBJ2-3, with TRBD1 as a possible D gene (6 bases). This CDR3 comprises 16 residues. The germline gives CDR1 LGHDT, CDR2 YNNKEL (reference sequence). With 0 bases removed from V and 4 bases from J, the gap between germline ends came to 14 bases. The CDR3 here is CASSQDRQGYADTQYF. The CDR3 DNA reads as TGTGCCAGCAGCCAAGACAGGCAGGGGTACGCAGATACGCAGTATTTT.

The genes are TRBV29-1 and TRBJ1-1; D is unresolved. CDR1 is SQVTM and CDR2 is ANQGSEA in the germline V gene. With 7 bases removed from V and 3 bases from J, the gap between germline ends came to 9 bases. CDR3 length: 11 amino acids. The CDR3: CSAHEYTEAFF. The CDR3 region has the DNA TGCAGCGCCCACGAGTACACTGAAGCTTTCTTT.

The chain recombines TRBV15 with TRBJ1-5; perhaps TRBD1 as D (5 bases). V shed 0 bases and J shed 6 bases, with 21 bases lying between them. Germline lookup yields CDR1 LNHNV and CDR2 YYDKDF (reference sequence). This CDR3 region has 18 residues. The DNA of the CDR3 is TGTGCCACCAGCAGAGATGTTTTGGGGACTAGTTTTAGTCAGCCCCAGCATTTT. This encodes CATSRDVLGTSFSQPQHF.

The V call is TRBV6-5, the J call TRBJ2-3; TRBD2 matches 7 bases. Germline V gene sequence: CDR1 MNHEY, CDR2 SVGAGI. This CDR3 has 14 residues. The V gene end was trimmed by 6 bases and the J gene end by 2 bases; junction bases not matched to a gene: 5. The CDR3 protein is CASRAGTNTDTQYF. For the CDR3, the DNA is TGTGCCAGCAGAGCCGGGACTAACACAGATACGCAGTATTTT.

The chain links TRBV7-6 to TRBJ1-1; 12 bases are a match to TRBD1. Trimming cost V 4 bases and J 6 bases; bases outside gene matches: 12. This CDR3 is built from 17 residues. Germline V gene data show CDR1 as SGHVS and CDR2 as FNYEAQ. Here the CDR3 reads CASSSSGTGGPVAEAFF. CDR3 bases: TGTGCCAGCAGCTCTTCCGGGACAGGGGGCCCTGTGGCTGAAGCTTTCTTT.

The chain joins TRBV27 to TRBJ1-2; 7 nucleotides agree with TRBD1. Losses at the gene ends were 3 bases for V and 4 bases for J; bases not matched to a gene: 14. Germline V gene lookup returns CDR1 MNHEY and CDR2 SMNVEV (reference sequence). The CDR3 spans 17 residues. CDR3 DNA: TGTGCCAGCAGTTTCGATAGGACAGGCCACCCCCGCTATGGCTACACCTTC. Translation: CASSFDRTGHPRYGYTF.

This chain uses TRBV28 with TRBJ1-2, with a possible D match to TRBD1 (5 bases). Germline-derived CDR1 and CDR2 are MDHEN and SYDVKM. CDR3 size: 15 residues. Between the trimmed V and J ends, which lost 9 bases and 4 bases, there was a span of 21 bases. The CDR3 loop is CASTAPAGPSYGYTF. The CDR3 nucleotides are TGTGCCAGTACCGCGCCGGCAGGGCCTTCCTATGGCTACACCTTC.

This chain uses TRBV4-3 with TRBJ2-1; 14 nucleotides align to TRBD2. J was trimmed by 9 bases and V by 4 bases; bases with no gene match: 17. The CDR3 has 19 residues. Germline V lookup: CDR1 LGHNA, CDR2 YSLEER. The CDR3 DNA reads TGCGCCAGCAGCCCCTCCCAACCCCGAGGACTAGCGGGAGGAATTGAGCAGTTCTTC. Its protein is CASSPSQPRGLAGGIEQFF.

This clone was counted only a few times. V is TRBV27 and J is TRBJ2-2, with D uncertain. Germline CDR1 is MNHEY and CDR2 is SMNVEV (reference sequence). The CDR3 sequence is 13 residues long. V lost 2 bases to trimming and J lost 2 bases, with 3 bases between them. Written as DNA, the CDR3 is TGTGCCAGCAGTTTAACTAACACCGGGGAGCTGTTTTTT. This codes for CASSLTNTGELFF.

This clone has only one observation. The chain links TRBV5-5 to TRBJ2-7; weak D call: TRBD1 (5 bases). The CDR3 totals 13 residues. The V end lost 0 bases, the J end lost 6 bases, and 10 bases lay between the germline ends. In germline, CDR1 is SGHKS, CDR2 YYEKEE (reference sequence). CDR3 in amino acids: CASSLVQGSEQYF. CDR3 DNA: TGTGCCAGCAGCTTGGTCCAGGGAAGCGAGCAGTACTTC.

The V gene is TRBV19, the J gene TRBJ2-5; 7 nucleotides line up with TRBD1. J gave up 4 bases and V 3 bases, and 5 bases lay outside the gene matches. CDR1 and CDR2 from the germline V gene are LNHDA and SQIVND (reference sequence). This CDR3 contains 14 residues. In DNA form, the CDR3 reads TGTGCCAGTAGTATCGGGGACAGTGGAGAGACCCAGTACTTC. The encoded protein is CASSIGDSGETQYF.

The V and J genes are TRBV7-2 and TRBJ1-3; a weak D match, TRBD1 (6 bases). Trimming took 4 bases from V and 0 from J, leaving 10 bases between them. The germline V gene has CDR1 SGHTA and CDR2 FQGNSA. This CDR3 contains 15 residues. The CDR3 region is CASSSRGSSGNTIYF. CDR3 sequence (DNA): TGTGCCAGCAGCTCGAGGGGGTCCTCTGGAAACACCATATATTTT.

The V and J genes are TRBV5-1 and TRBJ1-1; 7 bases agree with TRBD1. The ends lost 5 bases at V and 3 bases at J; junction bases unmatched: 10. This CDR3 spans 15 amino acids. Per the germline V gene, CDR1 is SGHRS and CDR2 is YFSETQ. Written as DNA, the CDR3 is TGCGCCAGCAGTCGATTGGGACAGAGTTACACTGAAGCTTTCTTT. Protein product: CASSRLGQSYTEAFF.

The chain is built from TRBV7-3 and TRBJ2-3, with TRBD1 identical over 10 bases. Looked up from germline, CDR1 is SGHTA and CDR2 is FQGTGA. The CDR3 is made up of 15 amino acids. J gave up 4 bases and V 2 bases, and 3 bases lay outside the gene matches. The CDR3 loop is CASSLRDRGPDTQYF. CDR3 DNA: TGTGCCAGCAGCTTACGGGACAGGGGTCCAGATACGCAGTATTTT.

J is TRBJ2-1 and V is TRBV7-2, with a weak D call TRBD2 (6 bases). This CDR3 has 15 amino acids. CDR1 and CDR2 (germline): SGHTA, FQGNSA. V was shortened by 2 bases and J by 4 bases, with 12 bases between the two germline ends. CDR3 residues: CASSLRREFYNEQFF. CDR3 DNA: TGTGCCAGCAGCTTAAGACGGGAGTTTTACAATGAGCAGTTCTTC.